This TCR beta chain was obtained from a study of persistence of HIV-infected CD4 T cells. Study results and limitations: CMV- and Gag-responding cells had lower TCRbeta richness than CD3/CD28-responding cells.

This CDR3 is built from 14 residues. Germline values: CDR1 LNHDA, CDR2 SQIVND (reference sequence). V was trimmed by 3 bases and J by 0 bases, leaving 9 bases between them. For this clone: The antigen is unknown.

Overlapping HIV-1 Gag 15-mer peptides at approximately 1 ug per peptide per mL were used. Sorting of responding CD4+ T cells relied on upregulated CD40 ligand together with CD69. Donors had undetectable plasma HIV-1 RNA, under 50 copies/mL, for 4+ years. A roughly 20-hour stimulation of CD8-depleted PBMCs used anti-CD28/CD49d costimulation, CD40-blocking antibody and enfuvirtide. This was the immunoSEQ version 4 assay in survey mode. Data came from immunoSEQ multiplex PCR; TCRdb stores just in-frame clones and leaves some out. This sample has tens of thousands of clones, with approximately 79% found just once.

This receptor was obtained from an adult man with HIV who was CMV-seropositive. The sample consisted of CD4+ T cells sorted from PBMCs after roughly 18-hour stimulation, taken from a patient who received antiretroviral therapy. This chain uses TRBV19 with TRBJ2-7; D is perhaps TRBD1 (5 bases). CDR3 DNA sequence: TGTGCCAGTAGTATTTACAGGAGCTCCTACGAGCAGTACTTC. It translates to CASSIYRSSYEQYF. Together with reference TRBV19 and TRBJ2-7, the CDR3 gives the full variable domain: DGGITQSPKYLFRKEGQNVTLSCEQNLNHDAMYWYRQDPGQGLRLIYYSQIVNDFQKGDIAEGYSVSREKKESFPLTVTSAQKNPTAFYLCASSIYRSSYEQYFGPGTRLTVT.